The 10 T cell receptor beta chains listed next were all sequenced from one sample in a study of Ad26.COV2.S vaccination and SARS-CoV-2 variants. This sample's treatment: 19 received Ad26.COV2.S at low or high dose, single or two shots; several received placebo; per-sample allocation not given. Day 63 after the first vaccine or placebo injection was the time point for sampling. Assay: immunoSEQ multiplex PCR; the TCRdb copy retains only in-frame clones and omits some. The repertoire consists of 300,000 to 400,000 clones, with about nine tenths occurring once and the leading ten covering roughly 3.6%. The specimen was peripheral blood, collected in a trial of Ad26.COV2.S vaccine versus placebo. The receptors shown here come from a person between 18 and 60 years old who received the Ad26.COV2.S COVID-19 vaccine or a placebo.

V and J are TRBV5-6 and TRBJ1-3; D is uncertain. V lost 3 bases to trimming and J lost 4 bases, with 5 bases between them. CDR1 is SGHDT and CDR2 is YYEEEE in the germline V gene. This CDR3 region has 12 residues. For the CDR3, the DNA is TGTGCCAGCAGCTCCGTAGGAAACACCATATATTTT. Protein sequence: CASSSVGNTIYF.

This rearrangement joins TRBV6-5 to TRBJ1-2; TRBD1 matches 9 bases. After removal of 5 bases from V and 4 bases from J, the junction contained 8 bases not matched to a gene. CDR1 and CDR2 (germline): MNHEY, SVGAGI. The CDR3 is 15 amino acids. CDR3 bases: TGTGCCAGCAGTCCTGGACAGGGGATGGCCTATGGCTACACCTTC. It encodes CASSPGQGMAYGYTF.

The chain recombines TRBV4-3 with TRBJ1-1; D not resolved. Trimming stripped 1 base from V and 3 bases from J, with 15 bases between. Germline loops: CDR1 LGHNA, CDR2 YSLEER. This CDR3 spans 16 amino acids. The CDR3 DNA sequence: TGCGCCAGCAGCCAAGGGGCGCTTGCGGAGGACACTGAAGCTTTCTTT. It specifies CASSQGALAEDTEAFF.

The V and J genes are TRBV10-3 and TRBJ2-7, with 11 bases identical to TRBD1. The trim removed 9 bases at V and 7 bases at J, leaving 5 bases unmatched. Germline V gene lookup returns CDR1 ENHRY and CDR2 SYGVKD. CDR3 length: 12 residues. The CDR3 sequence: CAIGTGGFEQYF. The CDR3 DNA reads TGTGCCATAGGGACAGGGGGTTTTGAGCAGTACTTC.

In its sample, this clone was seen once. The chain couples TRBV7-9 to TRBJ2-3, with TRBD1 identical over 8 bases. V was clipped by 4 bases and J by 11 bases; unmatched bases: 2. Germline CDR1 is SEHNR and CDR2 is FQNEAQ (reference sequence). This CDR3 is 11 amino acids long. CDR3 region: CASSYGTGQYF. The CDR3 DNA reads TGTGCCAGCAGCTACGGGACAGGGCAGTATTTT.

The chain is built from TRBV3-1 (or the pseudogene TRBV3-2) and TRBJ2-2, with D perhaps TRBD2 (6 bases). V lost 4 bases to trimming and J lost 6 bases, with 9 bases between them. The CDR3 totals 13 residues. The germline gives CDR1 LGHDT, CDR2 YNNKEL (reference sequence). CDR3 protein: CASSLSGAGELFF. The CDR3 DNA reads TGTGCCAGCAGCCTGTCGGGAGCCGGGGAGCTGTTTTTT.

The chain is built from TRBV3-1 (or the pseudogene TRBV3-2) and TRBJ2-7, with TRBD2 matching over 7 bases. CDR1 and CDR2 from the germline V gene are LGHDT and YNNKEL (reference sequence). V trimming: 0 bases; J trimming: 1 base; junction bases outside the gene matches: 6. The CDR3 is 16 residues long. The CDR3 loop reads CASSQDLLAASYEQYF. CDR3 nucleotide sequence: TGTGCCAGCAGCCAAGATCTCCTAGCGGCTTCCTACGAGCAGTACTTC.

This chain joins TRBV4-1 and TRBJ1-5; weak D call: TRBD1 (6 bases). Germline V CDR1 and CDR2: MGHRA, YSYEKL. This CDR3 region has 14 residues. V lost 6 bases, J lost 4 bases, and 13 bases lay in between. This CDR3 is CASSLNQGNQPQHF. The CDR3 DNA reads TGCGCCAGCAGTCTTAATCAGGGGAATCAGCCCCAGCATTTT.

The chain has TRBV6-5 and TRBJ2-3; either TRBD1 or TRBD2 may supply D (6 bases each). Germline assignment: CDR1 MNHEY and CDR2 SVGAGI. V shed 6 bases and J shed 0 bases, with 13 bases lying between them. This CDR3 has 15 residues. CDR3 coding DNA: TGTGCCAGCAGCCCCTGGAGGGGGAGCACAGATACGCAGTATTTT. Amino acids: CASSPWRGSTDTQYF.

The chain combines TRBV15 with TRBJ2-3; 12 nucleotides align to TRBD2. The CDR3 consists of 16 residues. V lost 5 bases to trimming and J lost 3 bases; unmatched junction nucleotides: 6. Germline V lookup: CDR1 LNHNV, CDR2 YYDKDF (reference sequence). The CDR3, as DNA: TGTGCCACCAGCGGACGACTAGCGGGGGTTACAGATACGCAGTATTTT. This codes for CATSGRLAGVTDTQYF.